The following is a T cell receptor beta chain sequence with its context. These data come from a study of blood T cell repertoires in COVID-19. Study overall: The United States, Italy and Spain supplied acute and convalescent COVID-19 samples. Sources were T cells, B-cell-depleted T cells, or PBMCs; the material itself was cDNA or gDNA.

As originally analysed: Reference gene primers were amplified, and this amplification served to estimate nucleated cell counts. Assay used: immunoSEQ multiplex PCR; TCRdb lists only in-frame clones, some missing. From that table come the V and J calls and clone size; the DNA was used to work out D and trimming. The sample lists a few hundred thousand clones, 75% to 90% occurring once. Seattle cases were enrolled at active infection and followed longitudinally. This clonotype was sampled from a woman in her 70s with COVID-19, enrolled during active disease. The specimen was peripheral blood.

DNA for the CDR3: TGTGCCAGCAGCTCGGCCGGGACAGGGGCCTACGAGCAGTACTTC. Its protein product is CASSSAGTGAYEQYF. The chain uses TRBV5-6 and TRBJ2-7; 10 bases fit TRBD1. Per germline, CDR1 SGHDT and CDR2 YYEEEE. The CDR3 spans 15 residues. The V and J ends lost 3 bases and 2 bases, in that order; junction bases with no gene match: 5. The whole variable domain, filled in from reference TRBV5-6 and TRBJ2-7, reads DAGVTQSPTHLIKTRGQQVTLRCSPKSGHDTVSWYQQALGQGPQFIFQYYEEEERQRGNFPDRFSGHQFPNYSSELNVNALLLGDSALYLCASSSAGTGAYEQYFGPGTRLTVT.